A single sample gave rise to the 23 T cell receptor beta chains below, sequenced in a study of T cell repertoires in cytomegalovirus infection. From the reads, TCRdb called clonotypes with MiXCR, one entry per CDR3 protein. This sample carries a few hundred thousand distinct CDR3 sequences, about 17% of them seen once, and the ten largest clones take 12%. Sequencing input: PBMCs. Receptors originate from a human donor in good health (CMV status not recorded). Some clones in this sample may be carry-over from other donors' samples.

J is TRBJ1-1 and V is TRBV7-9; 7 bases map to TRBD1. The CDR3 spans 13 residues. Germline V lookup: CDR1 SEHNR, CDR2 FQNEAQ (reference sequence). The junction had 3 bases not matched to a gene; V was cut back by 3 bases and J by 5 bases. CDR3 DNA: TGTGCCAGCAGCTTCGGGACAGTAACTGAAGCTTTCTTT. As protein: CASSFGTVTEAFF.

The table lists this clonotype with many counts. V usage is TRBV12-3 or TRBV12-4 and J usage is TRBJ2-1; possible D gene TRBD2, 5 bases. The CDR3 consists of 19 residues. Between the trimmed V and J ends, which lost 2 bases and 7 bases, there was a span of 27 bases. Here the CDR3 reads CASSLIVVDRAATGNEQFF. The CDR3 nucleotides read TGTGCCAGCAGTTTAATTGTAGTGGACCGGGCCGCTACGGGGAATGAGCAGTTCTTC.

The table lists this clonotype with many counts. This chain links TRBV6-2 or TRBV6-3 with TRBJ2-4; tentative D call: TRBD1 (5 bases). This CDR3 has 14 amino acids. V lost 5 bases, J lost 1 base, and 9 bases lay in between. The V gene's germline CDR1 is MNHEY and CDR2 SVGEGT. CDR3 sequence (DNA): TGTGCCAGCAGTCTCGACAGCGCCAAAAACATTCAGTACTTC. It encodes CASSLDSAKNIQYF.

The table lists this clonotype with a few counts. The rearrangement links TRBV5-1 to TRBJ1-1; TRBD1 aligns across 8 bases. The ends lost 3 bases at V and 4 bases at J; junction bases unmatched: 5. The CDR3 length is 14 residues. The germline V gene encodes CDR1 SGHRS and CDR2 YFSETQ. The CDR3 region is CASSWTGSSTEAFF. CDR3 in DNA: TGCGCCAGCAGCTGGACAGGGTCTTCCACTGAAGCTTTCTTT. Together with reference TRBV5-1 and TRBJ1-1, the CDR3 gives the full variable domain: KAGVTQTPRYLIKTRGQQVTLSCSPISGHRSVSWYQQTPGQGLQFLFEYFSETQRNKGNFPGRFSGRQFSNSRSEMNVSTLELGDSALYLCASSWTGSSTEAFFGQGTRLTVV.

This clonotype came up many times. The V gene is TRBV7-2, the J gene TRBJ1-6; TRBD1 agrees at 7 bases. The junction had 9 bases not matched to a gene; V was cut back by 5 bases and J by 8 bases. The CDR3 consists of 15 residues. Germline CDR1 reads SGHTA; CDR2 reads FQGNSA. For the CDR3, the DNA is TGTGCCAGCAGCCGGGACAGTGCCATGGATTCACCCCTCCACTTT. Translating it yields CASSRDSAMDSPLHF.

The J gene is TRBJ2-1, the V gene TRBV7-9; 9 positions agree with TRBD2. CDR1 SEHNR and CDR2 FQNEAQ come from the germline V gene (reference sequence). After removal of 5 bases from V and 10 bases from J, the junction contained 15 bases not matched to a gene. This CDR3 spans 16 amino acids. The CDR3 spells CASSPRVSGGRAEQFF. CDR3 sequence (DNA): TGTGCCAGCAGCCCTCGTGTCAGCGGGGGGCGCGCGGAGCAGTTCTTC.

V and J are TRBV2 and TRBJ2-6, with 8 bases fitting TRBD1. CDR1 and CDR2 from the germline V gene are SNHLY and FYNNEI. The trim removed 8 bases at V and 3 bases at J, leaving 6 bases unmatched. There are 15 residues in the CDR3. The CDR3 reads CASCPDRGGANVLTF. The CDR3 DNA sequence: TGTGCCAGCTGCCCCGACAGGGGTGGGGCCAACGTCCTGACTTTC.

There are a few counts of this clonotype. V gene TRBV4-3 combines with J gene TRBJ1-2, with D unresolved. The CDR3 is made up of 15 amino acids. V was clipped by 0 bases and J by 0 bases, with 8 bases between them. Germline V lookup: CDR1 LGHNA, CDR2 YSLEER. The CDR3 region is CASSQDPVPNYGYTF. The CDR3 DNA follows: TGCGCCAGCAGCCAAGATCCAGTCCCTAACTATGGCTACACCTTC.

This clonotype was detected ten times or more. This chain links TRBV7-2 with TRBJ2-5; D unresolved. This CDR3 spans 14 amino acids. The V gene lost 4 bases and the J gene lost 5 bases, with 14 bases spanning the gap. Germline loops: CDR1 SGHTA, CDR2 FQGNSA. CDR3 residues: CASSSNGFQETQYF. The CDR3 nucleotides read TGTGCCAGCAGCTCGAACGGTTTTCAGGAGACCCAGTACTTC.

This clonotype was seen only once. J is TRBJ2-3 and V is TRBV24-1, with 8 bases identical to TRBD1. CDR1 and CDR2 from the germline V gene are KGHDR and SFDVKD. The CDR3 is 15 amino acids. J lost 4 bases, V lost 3 bases, and 5 bases had no gene match. CDR3 in amino acids: CATSDLRQGPDTQYF. The CDR3 coding sequence is TGTGCCACCAGTGATCTAAGACAGGGGCCAGATACGCAGTATTTT.

The chain recombines TRBV12-3 or TRBV12-4 with TRBJ1-6, with TRBD1 identical over 7 bases. The CDR3 consists of 15 residues. Trimming at V came to 7 bases and at J to 6 bases, leaving 9 bases not matched to a gene. The CDR3 is CASNLRQGRNSPLHF. For the CDR3, the DNA is TGTGCCAGCAATTTGAGACAGGGACGTAATTCACCCCTCCACTTT.

The gene calls are TRBV24-1 and TRBJ2-3, with a tentative D call TRBD1 (5 bases). Germline CDR1 reads KGHDR; CDR2 reads SFDVKD. CDR3 length: 15 residues. Trimming left V 3 bases short and J 6 bases short, with 15 bases between. The CDR3 nucleotides read TGTGCCACCAGTGATATTACAGGAGCCTACGATACGCAGTATTTT. Protein product: CATSDITGAYDTQYF.

This clonotype was picked up many times. The chain's CDR3 is CASSLRPPAATNEKLFF. CDR3 in DNA: TGTGCCAGCAGCTTACGACCCCCCGCAGCAACTAATGAAAAACTGTTTTTT. The V call is TRBV7-8, the J call TRBJ1-4; D ambiguous. The CDR3 has 17 amino acids. CDR1 and CDR2 (germline): SGHVS, FQNEAQ. V lost 2 bases, J lost 0 bases, and 13 bases lay in between.

In its sample, this clonotype was seen a few times. V gene TRBV5-4 combines with J gene TRBJ2-1; 7 bases are shared with TRBD2. This CDR3 has 14 amino acids. The V segment lost 3 bases and the J segment 3 bases; nucleotides outside the gene matches: 3. Per the germline V gene, CDR1 is SGHNT and CDR2 is YYREEE (reference sequence). CDR3 protein: CASSSGLYYNEQFF. The DNA of the CDR3 is TGTGCCAGCAGCTCGGGACTATACTACAATGAGCAGTTCTTC.

The CDR3 reads CASSQDESRANTGELFF. The DNA for the CDR3 is TGCGCCAGCAGCCAAGATGAGTCTAGGGCGAACACCGGGGAGCTGTTTTTT. The rearrangement uses TRBV4-1 and TRBJ2-2; D is unresolved. The CDR3 length is 17 residues. V lost 0 bases and J 0 bases, leaving 11 bases between the germline ends. Germline CDR1 is MGHRA and CDR2 is YSYEKL.

This clonotype was picked up many times. The chain joins TRBV6-6 to TRBJ2-7; D assignment may be TRBD1 or TRBD2 (5 bases each). This CDR3 region has 14 residues. V lost 2 bases, J lost 4 bases, and 12 bases lay in between. Germline V CDR1 and CDR2: MNHNY, SVGAGI (reference sequence). The CDR3 DNA follows: TGTGCCAGCAGTTACGGGGACCGGGCGTACGAGCAGTACTTC. Its protein is CASSYGDRAYEQYF.

This chain joins TRBV6-1 and TRBJ2-1; D unclear. Trimming took off 1 base at V and 8 bases at J, with 6 bases between the two ends. This CDR3 has 12 amino acids. CDR1 is MNHNS, CDR2 SASEGT, per germline. The CDR3 here is CASSEDHDEQFF. The CDR3 region has the DNA TGTGCCAGCAGTGAAGACCACGATGAGCAGTTCTTC.

The V gene is TRBV5-1, the J gene TRBJ1-2; D is undetermined. The V gene lost 1 base and the J gene lost 4 bases, with 14 bases spanning the gap. CDR1 and CDR2 (germline): SGHRS, YFSETQ. The CDR3 is 15 amino acids. CDR3 DNA: TGCGCCAGCAGCTTGTTTAACGGAGGCAGCTATGGCTACACCTTC. It codes for CASSLFNGGSYGYTF.

This clonotype appeared many times. The chain joins TRBV7-2 to TRBJ1-1; no firm D call. V dropped 2 bases and J dropped 2 bases, with 9 bases sitting between them. Germline assignment: CDR1 SGHTA and CDR2 FQGNSA. This CDR3 is 14 amino acids long. CDR3 sequence (DNA): TGTGCCAGCAGCTTACCCCAAGGAAACACTGAAGCTTTCTTT. Encoded protein: CASSLPQGNTEAFF.

This clonotype was counted a few times. This chain connects TRBV20-1 to TRBJ1-5; the match to TRBD1 covers 8 bases. Germline V gene lookup returns CDR1 DFQATT and CDR2 SNEGSKA (reference sequence). V shed 5 bases, J shed 3 bases, and the junction held 3 bases outside the gene matches. CDR3 length: 13 residues. The CDR3 DNA sequence: TGCAGTGCTTGGACAGGGACCAATCAGCCCCAGCATTTT. This gives the protein CSAWTGTNQPQHF.

This clonotype was detected ten times or more. This chain uses TRBV7-9 with TRBJ2-1, with D possibly being TRBD2 (6 bases). The V gene's germline CDR1 is SEHNR and CDR2 FQNEAQ (reference sequence). This CDR3 region has 13 residues. V was cut by 3 bases and J by 6 bases, with 9 bases left in between. This chain's CDR3 is CASSLTRPNEQFF. The CDR3 coding sequence is TGTGCCAGCAGCTTGACTAGACCCAATGAGCAGTTCTTC.

This clonotype was picked up many times. The V call is TRBV7-2, the J call TRBJ1-6; D uncertain. The ends were cut back, 6 bases at V and 9 bases at J, with 9 bases in the middle. This CDR3 is 12 amino acids long. Germline CDR1 and CDR2: SGHTA and FQGNSA. CDR3 sequence reads: CASSRISSPLHF. The CDR3 DNA is TGTGCCAGCAGTCGAATCTCTTCACCCCTCCACTTT.

The J gene is TRBJ2-7, the V gene TRBV3-1; D possibly corresponds to TRBD1 (5 bases). Germline CDR1 is LGHDT and CDR2 is YNNKEL (reference sequence). Deletions cut 2 bases from V and 3 bases from J, with 11 bases between. The CDR3 is 14 amino acids. The CDR3 loop is CASSQTQGGYEQYF. CDR3 in DNA: TGTGCCAGCAGCCAAACCCAGGGTGGCTACGAGCAGTACTTC.